Sequencing of this T cell receptor (beta chain) was carried out in a study of cytomegalovirus exposure and HLA in healthy donors. Study at large: In a later analysis, the 90 to 150 validation repertoires were reported to have used the same platform as the approximately 670 first-cohort repertoires.

Profiling relied on immunoSEQ multiplex PCR, and the TCRdb table lists in-frame clones only, not all of them. Of 190,000 or so clones in the sample, approximately 83% were seen once. Notes on the study in general: It was reported that the classifier diagnosed cytomegalovirus status with high specificity and sensitivity in both the original and validation cohorts.

About this clone itself: The antigen remains unidentified.

The sequencing sample was made of PBMCs. The sequence was collected from a woman younger than 35 in good health and CMV-seropositive.

CDR3 protein: CASSELGRETQYF. CDR3 sequence (DNA): TGTGCCAGCAGTGAATTGGGGCGGGAGACCCAGTACTTC. This sequence joins TRBV25-1 and TRBJ2-5; D is perhaps TRBD1 (5 bases). The CDR3 extends over 13 amino acids. Trimming removed 1 base at V and 5 bases at J, with 8 bases between. In germline, CDR1 is MGHDK, CDR2 SYGVNS.